This T cell receptor beta chain emerged from a study of PD-L1 blockade in urothelial cancer. Note on this clone: The antigen is undetermined.

V shed 4 bases and J 5 bases; nucleotides not matched to a gene: 3. This CDR3 comprises 12 residues. Germline V gene lookup returns CDR1 SGHRS and CDR2 YFSETQ. Generated by immunoSEQ multiplex PCR, the TCRdb table keeps only in-frame clones and is missing some. The sample includes over 45,000 clones, around 84% seen only once; the top ten take under 3.5%. Study-level points and caveats: Stronger expansion of tumor-associated clones in blood at 3 weeks distinguished durable-benefit patients.

Sequencing was performed on PBMCs, taken around atezolizumab (anti-PD-L1) treatment. The sequence was obtained from a man in his fifties with urothelial cancer. The genes are TRBV5-1 and TRBJ2-7, with 7 bases matching TRBD1. DNA of the CDR3: TGCGCCAGCAGCAAACAGGGGAACGAGCAGTACTTC. It codes for CASSKQGNEQYF.